A single sample is the source of the 6 T cell receptor beta chains below, sequenced in a study of blood T cell repertoires in COVID-19. Sequencing was performed with immunoSEQ multiplex PCR; in TCRdb, only in-frame clones are kept and a portion is missing. Here the sample spans approximately 300,000 clones, around 90% being singletons. The sample taken for sequencing was peripheral blood. The receptors stem from a man younger than 30 who had recovered from COVID-19.

Turning to this clone: Other DNA sequences in the same sample also yield this CDR3. The chain links TRBV7-3 to TRBJ1-1, with D unresolved. With 3 bases removed from V and 4 bases from J, the gap between germline ends came to 9 bases. Germline V gene sequence: CDR1 SGHTA, CDR2 FQGTGA. CDR3 size: 13 residues. CDR3 protein: CASSFGGSTEAFF. CDR3 coding DNA: TGTGCCAGCAGCTTTGGCGGTTCCACTGAAGCTTTCTTT.

A remark on this clone: This sample also contains other DNA sequences that code for the same CDR3. The rearrangement uses TRBV29-1 and TRBJ1-1; D perhaps matches TRBD1 (5 bases). Germline V gene data show CDR1 as SQVTM and CDR2 as ANQGSEA. There are 13 residues in the CDR3. Trimming took off 4 bases at V and 4 bases at J, with 13 bases between the two ends. The CDR3 region is CSVAPGRGTEAFF. CDR3 DNA: TGCAGCGTTGCCCCGGGGAGGGGCACTGAAGCTTTCTTT.

Details on this clone: The same CDR3 also results from other DNA sequences found in this sample. The CDR3 here is CSVAGQGYEQYF. For the CDR3, the DNA is TGCAGCGTCGCGGGACAGGGTTACGAGCAGTACTTC. J is TRBJ2-7 and V is TRBV29-1; 9 bases agree with TRBD1. The CDR3 is 12 residues long. Germline V gene sequence: CDR1 SQVTM, CDR2 ANQGSEA. V was clipped by 6 bases and J by 4 bases; unmatched bases: 4.

This clone was picked up a small number of times. The chain has TRBV4-1 and TRBJ2-1; 10 bases agree with TRBD2. From germline, CDR1 is MGHRA and CDR2 YSYEKL. The CDR3 covers 16 residues. With 3 bases clipped from V and 12 bases from J, the junction kept 14 bases outside the gene matches. The CDR3 loop is CASSQSGLAGAKWQFF. As DNA, the CDR3 is TGCGCCAGCAGCCAGAGCGGGCTAGCGGGAGCTAAGTGGCAGTTCTTC.

V gene TRBV5-1 combines with J gene TRBJ2-1; 10 bases map to TRBD1. The germline gives CDR1 SGHRS, CDR2 YFSETQ. V was pared by 0 bases and J by 6 bases, with 3 bases of the junction left unmatched. The CDR3 runs to 15 residues. The CDR3 DNA is TGCGCCAGCAGCTTGGGACAGGGGGCAAGCAATGAGCAGTTCTTC. It is translated as CASSLGQGASNEQFF. The full variable domain, rest sourced from reference TRBV5-1 and TRBJ2-1, is KAGVTQTPRYLIKTRGQQVTLSCSPISGHRSVSWYQQTPGQGLQFLFEYFSETQRNKGNFPGRFSGRQFSNSRSEMNVSTLELGDSALYLCASSLGQGASNEQFFGPGTRLTVL.

The V and J genes are TRBV5-6 and TRBJ1-1; D not resolved. The germline V and J ends were trimmed by 3 bases and 7 bases, with 31 bases remaining between them. Germline values: CDR1 SGHDT, CDR2 YYEEEE. The CDR3 consists of 19 residues. The CDR3 region is CASSWAPFRATVAAIEAFF. The CDR3 nucleotides are TGTGCCAGCAGCTGGGCCCCGTTTCGGGCCACAGTAGCGGCCATTGAAGCTTTCTTT.